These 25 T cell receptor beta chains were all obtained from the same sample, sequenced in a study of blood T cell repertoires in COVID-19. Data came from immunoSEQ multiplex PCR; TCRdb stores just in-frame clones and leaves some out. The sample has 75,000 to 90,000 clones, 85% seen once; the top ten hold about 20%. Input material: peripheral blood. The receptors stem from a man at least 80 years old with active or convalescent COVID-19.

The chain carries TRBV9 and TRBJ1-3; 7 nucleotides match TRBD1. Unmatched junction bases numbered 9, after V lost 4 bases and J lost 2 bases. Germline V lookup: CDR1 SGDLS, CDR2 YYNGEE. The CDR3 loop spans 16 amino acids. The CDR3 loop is CASSSQQGFPGNTIYF. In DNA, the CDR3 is TGTGCCAGCAGCTCGCAACAGGGGTTCCCTGGAAACACCATATATTTT.

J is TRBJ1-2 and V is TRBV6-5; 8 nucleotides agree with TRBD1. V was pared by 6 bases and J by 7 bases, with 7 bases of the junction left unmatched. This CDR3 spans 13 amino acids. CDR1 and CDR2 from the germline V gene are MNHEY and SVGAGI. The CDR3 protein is CASSLRGRGGYTF. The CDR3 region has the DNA TGTGCCAGCAGCCTCAGGGGGCGAGGTGGCTACACCTTC.

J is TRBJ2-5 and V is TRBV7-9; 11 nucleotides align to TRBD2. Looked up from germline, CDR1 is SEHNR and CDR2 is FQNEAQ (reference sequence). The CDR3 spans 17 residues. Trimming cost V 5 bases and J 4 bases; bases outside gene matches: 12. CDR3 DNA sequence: TGTGCCAGCAGCCCGGGACTAGCGGTGACATACCTAGAGACCCAGTACTTC. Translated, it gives CASSPGLAVTYLETQYF.

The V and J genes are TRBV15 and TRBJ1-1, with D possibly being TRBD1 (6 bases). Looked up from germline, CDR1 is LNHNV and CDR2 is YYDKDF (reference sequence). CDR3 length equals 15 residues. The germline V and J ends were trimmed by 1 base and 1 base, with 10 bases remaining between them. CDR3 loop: CATSRVRTANTEAFF. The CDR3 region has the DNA TGTGCCACCAGCAGAGTAAGGACAGCGAACACTGAAGCTTTCTTT.

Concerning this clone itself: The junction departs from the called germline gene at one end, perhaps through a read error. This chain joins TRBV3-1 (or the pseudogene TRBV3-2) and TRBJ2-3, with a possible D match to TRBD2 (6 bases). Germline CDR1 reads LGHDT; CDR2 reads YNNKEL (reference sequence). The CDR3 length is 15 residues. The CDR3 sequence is CASSKDGTSTDTQYF. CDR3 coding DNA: TGTGCCAGCAGCAAAGACGGGACTAGCACAGATACGCAGTATTTT.

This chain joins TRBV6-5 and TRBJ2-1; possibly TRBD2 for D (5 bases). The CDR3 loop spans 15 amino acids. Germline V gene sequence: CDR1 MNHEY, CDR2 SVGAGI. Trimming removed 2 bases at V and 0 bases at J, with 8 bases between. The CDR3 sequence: CASSYRRGSYNEQFF. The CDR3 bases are TGTGCCAGCAGTTACCGACGGGGCTCCTACAATGAGCAGTTCTTC.

In nucleotides, the CDR3 is TGTGCCAGCAGCCAAGGGCCTAGTGCTGGTGAGCAGTTCTTC. Protein: CASSQGPSAGEQFF. The chain has TRBV4-2 and TRBJ2-1; no firm D call. This CDR3 is 14 amino acids long. V was pared by 1 base and J by 9 bases, with 13 bases between. The germline CDR1 and CDR2 sequences are LGHNA and YNFKEQ.

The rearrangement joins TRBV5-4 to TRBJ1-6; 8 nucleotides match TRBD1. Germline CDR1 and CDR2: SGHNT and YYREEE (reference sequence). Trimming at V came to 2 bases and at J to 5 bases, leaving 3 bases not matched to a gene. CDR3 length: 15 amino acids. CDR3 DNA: TGTGCCAGCAGCTTCGGACAGGGTGATAATTCACCCCTCCACTTT. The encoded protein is CASSFGQGDNSPLHF.

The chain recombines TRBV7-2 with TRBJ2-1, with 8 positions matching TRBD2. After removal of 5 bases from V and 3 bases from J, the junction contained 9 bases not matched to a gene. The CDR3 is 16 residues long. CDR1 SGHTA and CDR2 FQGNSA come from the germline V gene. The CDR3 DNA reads TGTGCCAGCAGCCAACACGGGGGGGCCAACTACAATGAGCAGTTCTTC. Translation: CASSQHGGANYNEQFF.

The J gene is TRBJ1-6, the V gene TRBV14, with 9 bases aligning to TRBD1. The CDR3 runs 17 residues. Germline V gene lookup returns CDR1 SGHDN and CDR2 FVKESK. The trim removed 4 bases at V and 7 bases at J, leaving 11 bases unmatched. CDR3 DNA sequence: TGTGCCAGCAGCCCCCTGCGACAGGGGGTGATAAATTCACCCCTCCACTTT. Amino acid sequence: CASSPLRQGVINSPLHF.

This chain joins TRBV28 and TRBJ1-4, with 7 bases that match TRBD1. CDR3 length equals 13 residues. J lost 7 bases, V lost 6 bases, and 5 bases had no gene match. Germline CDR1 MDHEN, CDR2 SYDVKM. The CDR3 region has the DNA TGTGCCAGCAGGAGACAGGGCGCTGAAAAACTGTTTTTT. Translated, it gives CASRRQGAEKLFF.

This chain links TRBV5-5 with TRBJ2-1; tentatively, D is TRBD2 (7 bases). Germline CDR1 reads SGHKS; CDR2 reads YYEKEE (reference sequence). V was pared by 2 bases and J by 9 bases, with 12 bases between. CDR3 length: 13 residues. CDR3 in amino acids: CASSFAGASEQFF. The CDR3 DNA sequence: TGTGCCAGCAGCTTTGCGGGGGCGTCTGAGCAGTTCTTC.

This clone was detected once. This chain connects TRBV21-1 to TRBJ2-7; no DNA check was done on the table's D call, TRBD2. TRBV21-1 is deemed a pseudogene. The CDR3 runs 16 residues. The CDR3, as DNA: TGTGCCAGCAGCAAATTGAGCGGGACTTACTCCTACGAGCAGTACGTC. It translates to CASSKLSGTYSYEQYV.

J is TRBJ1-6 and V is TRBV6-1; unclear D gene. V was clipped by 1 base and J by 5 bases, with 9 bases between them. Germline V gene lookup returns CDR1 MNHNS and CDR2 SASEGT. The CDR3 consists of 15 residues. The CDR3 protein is CASSEVWGDNSPLHF. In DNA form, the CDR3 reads TGTGCCAGCAGTGAAGTCTGGGGAGATAATTCACCCCTCCACTTT.

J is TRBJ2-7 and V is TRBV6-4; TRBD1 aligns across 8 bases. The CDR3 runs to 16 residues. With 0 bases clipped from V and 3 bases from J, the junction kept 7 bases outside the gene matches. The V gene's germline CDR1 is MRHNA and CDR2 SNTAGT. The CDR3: CASSDSGTGGYYEQYV. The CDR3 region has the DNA TGTGCCAGCAGTGACTCCGGGACAGGAGGCTACTACGAGCAGTACGTC.

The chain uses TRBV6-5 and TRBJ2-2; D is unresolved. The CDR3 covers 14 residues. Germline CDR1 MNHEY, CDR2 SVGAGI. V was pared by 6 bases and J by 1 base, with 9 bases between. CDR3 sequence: CASRLRMNTGELFF. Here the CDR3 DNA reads TGTGCCAGCAGACTACGGATGAACACCGGGGAGCTGTTTTTT.

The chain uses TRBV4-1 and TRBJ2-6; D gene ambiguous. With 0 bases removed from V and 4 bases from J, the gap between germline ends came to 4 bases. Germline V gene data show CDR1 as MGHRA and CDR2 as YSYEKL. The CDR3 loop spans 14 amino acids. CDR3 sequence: CASSQDYGANVLTF. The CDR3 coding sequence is TGCGCCAGCAGCCAAGACTACGGGGCCAACGTCCTGACTTTC.

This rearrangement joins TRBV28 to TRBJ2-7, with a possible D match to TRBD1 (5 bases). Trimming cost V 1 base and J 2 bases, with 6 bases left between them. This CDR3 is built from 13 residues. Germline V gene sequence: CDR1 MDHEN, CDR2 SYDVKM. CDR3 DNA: TGTGCCAGCAGTTTATCAGGGCCCTACGAGCAGTACGTC. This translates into CASSLSGPYEQYV.

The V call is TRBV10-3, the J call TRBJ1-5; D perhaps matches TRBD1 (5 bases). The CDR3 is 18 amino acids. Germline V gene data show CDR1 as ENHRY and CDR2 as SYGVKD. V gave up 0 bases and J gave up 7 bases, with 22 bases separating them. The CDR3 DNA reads TGTGCCATCAGTGAGTCGACTCCTGATGTGCAGGGCGCCCAGCCCCAGCATTTT. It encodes CAISESTPDVQGAQPQHF.

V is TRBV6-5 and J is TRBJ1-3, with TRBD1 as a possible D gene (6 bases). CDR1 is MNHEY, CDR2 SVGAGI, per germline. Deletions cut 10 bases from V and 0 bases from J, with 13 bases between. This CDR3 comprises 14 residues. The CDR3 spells CATTRDTSGNTIYF. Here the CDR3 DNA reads TGTGCCACTACCCGGGACACCTCTGGAAACACCATATATTTT.

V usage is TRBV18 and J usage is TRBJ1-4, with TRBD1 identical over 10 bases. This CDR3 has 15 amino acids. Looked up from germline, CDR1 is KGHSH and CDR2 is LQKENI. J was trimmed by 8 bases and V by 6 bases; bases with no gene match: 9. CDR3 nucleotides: TGTGCCAGCTCGCGAGCGGGACAGGGGAACGAAAAACTGTTTTTT. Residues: CASSRAGQGNEKLFF. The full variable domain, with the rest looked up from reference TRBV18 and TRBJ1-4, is NAGVMQNPRHLVRRRGQEARLRCSPMKGHSHVYWYRQLPEEGLKFMVYLQKENIIDESGMPKERFSAEFPKEGPSILRIQQVVRGDSAAYFCASSRAGQGNEKLFFGSGTQLSVL.

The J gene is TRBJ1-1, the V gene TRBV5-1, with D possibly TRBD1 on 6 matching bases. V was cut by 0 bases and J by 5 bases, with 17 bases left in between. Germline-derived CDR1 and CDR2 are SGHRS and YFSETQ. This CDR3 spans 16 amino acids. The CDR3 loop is CASSLALSPGETEAFF. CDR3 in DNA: TGCGCCAGCAGCTTGGCATTGAGTCCAGGGGAAACTGAAGCTTTCTTT.

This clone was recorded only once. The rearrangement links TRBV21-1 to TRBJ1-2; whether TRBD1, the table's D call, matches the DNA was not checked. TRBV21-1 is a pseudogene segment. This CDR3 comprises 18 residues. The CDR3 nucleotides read TGTGCCAGCAGCACCACAATTACAATGGACAGGATTTTCTATGGCTACACCTTC. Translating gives CASSTTITMDRIFYGYTF.

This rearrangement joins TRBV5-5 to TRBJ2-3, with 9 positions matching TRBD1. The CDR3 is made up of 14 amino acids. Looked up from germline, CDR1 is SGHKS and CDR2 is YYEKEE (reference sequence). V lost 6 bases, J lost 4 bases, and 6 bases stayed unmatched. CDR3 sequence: CASTQTGGSDTQYF. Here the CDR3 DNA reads TGTGCCAGCACCCAGACAGGGGGTTCAGATACGCAGTATTTT.

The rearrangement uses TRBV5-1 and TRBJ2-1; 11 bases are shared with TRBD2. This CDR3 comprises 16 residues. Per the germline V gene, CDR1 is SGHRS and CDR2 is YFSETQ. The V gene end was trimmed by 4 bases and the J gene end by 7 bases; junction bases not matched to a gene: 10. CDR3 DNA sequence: TGCGCCAGCAGCAGTAGCGGGAGGGCCCTCGGGAATGAGCAGTTCTTC. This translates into CASSSSGRALGNEQFF.